This note documents a single T cell receptor (beta chain) sequence. CDR3 size: 14 residues. The V gene lost 4 bases and the J gene lost 7 bases, with 13 bases spanning the gap. Germline V lookup: CDR1 SNHLY, CDR2 FYNNEI. The data are from a study of technical replicates of blood from a few donors. The assay was immunoSEQ multiplex PCR, and TCRdb's table has in-frame clones only and misses some. Of over 85,000 clones in the sample, 95% to 96% were seen once. V usage is TRBV2 and J usage is TRBJ2-2; D not certain. Sequenced material: T cells isolated from PBMCs. This TCR was sampled from a human donor in good health. The CDR3 region is CASSVLGMGGELFF. The CDR3 region has the DNA TGTGCCAGCAGTGTTCTAGGAATGGGCGGGGAGCTGTTTTTT.